This entry features one T cell receptor beta chain sequence. Its target antigen remains unknown. No much larger clone exists at a distance of one base, and base qualities are not known. These data belong to a study of blood T cell repertoires in COVID-19 (dated by TCRdb to the early 2020s). Describing the broader study: Samples covering the acute and convalescent phases of COVID-19 were provided by collaborators in the United States, Italy and Spain. The samples were drawn from two sources: the first 160 participants of the ongoing ImmuneRACE study, and fewer than 1,500 subjects contributed by 6 global collaborators. Sample metadata almost always included a de-identified subject ID, COVID-19 status, age in years and sex. The repertoires were released in a freely available public database intended as a resource for research on the immune response to SARS-CoV-2. Subjects who had been exposed to COVID-19, were actively infected with it, or had recovered from it provided the deeply sampled blood TCRbeta repertoires that made up the dataset. The prospective study material was composed of cDNA or gDNA derived from T cells, B-cell-depleted T cells, or PBMCs. Where available, HLA class I and class II types were taken from metadata supplied by the sample provider and were not determined by assay-based typing.

TCRbeta CDR3 regions were amplified from genomic DNA by means of the immunoSEQ Assay, a bias-controlled multiplex PCR. The study's processing was this. The number of nucleated cells in each sample was estimated from the amplification of reference gene primers within the assay. Sequence reads were collapsed and filtered to measure the absolute abundance of every unique TCRbeta CDR3 rearrangement. For each sample, productive Simpson clonality was calculated as the square root of Simpson's diversity index across productive rearrangements. Imported from immuneACCESS, the table was reduced by TCRdb to in-frame sequences with V and J called. These copies leave out some clones; in studies compared against another copy, an unresolved V gene accounts for under half, and the cause of the remainder is not known. That table is the source of V, J and clone size, and D and trimming were worked out from the DNA. Present in this sample are around 100,000 clones, 80% of which were seen just once. The top ten clones comprise less than 35% of the sample.

Findings and caveats that apply to the study as a whole: How much clinical and demographic metadata was included differed by source and by participant, and the metadata was provided uncurated.

The collaborating institutions used their own protocols to collect whole blood in K2EDTA tubes. Collaborator samples were shipped for TCRbeta analysis as frozen whole blood, isolated PBMCs, or DNA extracted from either sample type. The CDR3, from cysteine to phenylalanine, totals 12 residues. Solely the CDR3 DNA is kept, with 36 bases framed from the first base. The germline V gene encodes CDR1 GTSNPN and CDR2 SVGIG (reference sequence). At the junction V is shortened by 2 bases and J by 6 bases, with 8 bases in between. The TCR comes from a man between 65 and 79 years old with active or convalescent COVID-19. The sample taken for sequencing was peripheral blood. Recombination connected TRBV30 to TRBJ1-5; a confident D gene designation cannot be given. The DNA sequence follows: TGTGCCTGGAGTTCAGGATTTCAGCCCCAGCATTTT. It encodes CAWSSGFQPQHF.